What follows are 32 T cell receptor beta chains derived from one specimen sequenced in a study of cytomegalovirus exposure and HLA in healthy donors. The study ran its PCR with 60 Vbeta and 13 Jbeta primers. Repertoires were generated with immunoSEQ multiplex PCR, while TCRdb's copy carries only in-frame clones and drops some. Here the sample spans around 130,000 clones, about 80% being singletons. Sequenced material: PBMCs. The receptors here all came from a man aged 50 to 60 in good health and CMV-seronegative.

V is TRBV10-3 and J is TRBJ1-1, with a weak D call TRBD1 (5 bases). The CDR3 extends over 14 amino acids. The germline CDR1 and CDR2 sequences are ENHRY and SYGVKD. V dropped 0 bases and J dropped 8 bases, with 13 bases sitting between them. CDR3 nucleotides: TGTGCCATCAGTGAGTCGGGGCGGGCGGGGGAAGCTTTCTTT. The encoded protein is CAISESGRAGEAFF.

The chain employs TRBV6-6 and TRBJ2-1; 10 positions agree with TRBD2. The V segment lost 6 bases and the J segment 4 bases; nucleotides outside the gene matches: 6. CDR3 length: 15 amino acids. Germline lookup yields CDR1 MNHNY and CDR2 SVGAGI (reference sequence). This CDR3 reads CASRTSGRVYNEQFF. The CDR3 region has the DNA TGTGCCAGCAGAACGAGCGGGAGGGTTTACAATGAGCAGTTCTTC.

The J gene is TRBJ2-3, the V gene TRBV7-9; 9 positions match TRBD1. Germline V gene data show CDR1 as SEHNR and CDR2 as FQNEAQ (reference sequence). J was trimmed by 3 bases and V by 3 bases; bases with no gene match: 4. CDR3 size: 15 residues. The CDR3 loop reads CASSFAGQGTDTQYF. The CDR3 DNA sequence: TGTGCCAGCAGCTTCGCGGGACAGGGAACAGATACGCAGTATTTT.

The V call is TRBV10-2, the J call TRBJ2-3, with 11 bases fitting TRBD2. V shed 4 bases, J shed 4 bases, and the junction held 10 bases outside the gene matches. The germline gives CDR1 WSHSY, CDR2 SAAADI. The CDR3 has 17 amino acids. As DNA, the CDR3 is TGCGCCAGCAGTGCGAAAACTAGCGGGAGCTTCGCAGATACGCAGTATTTT. This sequence encodes CASSAKTSGSFADTQYF.

The V gene is TRBV27, the J gene TRBJ1-5; TRBD1 is a possible D gene (5 bases). Germline lookup yields CDR1 MNHEY and CDR2 SMNVEV (reference sequence). V was pared by 2 bases and J by 2 bases, with 16 bases between. CDR3 length: 17 residues. The chain's CDR3 is CASSLRAPGNGNQPQHF. In DNA, the CDR3 is TGTGCCAGCAGTTTACGGGCCCCAGGGAACGGCAATCAGCCCCAGCATTTT.

V and J are TRBV5-1 and TRBJ2-2; the match to TRBD2 covers 9 bases. Looked up from germline, CDR1 is SGHRS and CDR2 is YFSETQ. The CDR3 extends over 16 amino acids. Trimming at V came to 4 bases and at J to 6 bases, leaving 10 bases not matched to a gene. In nucleotides, the CDR3 is TGCGCCAGCAGCCCCCCAGCTAGCGGGAATGCCGGGGAGCTGTTTTTT. It encodes CASSPPASGNAGELFF.

In this sample, this clone turned up a few times. The chain combines TRBV11-3 with TRBJ2-3, with 7 positions matching TRBD1. V lost 5 bases and J lost 0; bases outside the gene matches: 5. The CDR3 has 15 amino acids. CDR1 and CDR2 from the germline V gene are SGHNT and YENEEA. This CDR3 reads CASSQGQLSTDTQYF. The CDR3 nucleotides read TGTGCCAGCAGCCAGGGACAGCTGAGCACAGATACGCAGTATTTT. Looking up the rest from reference TRBV11-3 and TRBJ2-3 gives the full variable domain: EAGVVQSPRYKIIEKKQPVAFWCNPISGHNTLYWYLQNLGQGPELLIRYENEEAVDDSQLPKDRFSAERLKGVDSTLKIQPAELGDSAVYLCASSQGQLSTDTQYFGPGTRLTVL.

This chain links TRBV9 with TRBJ2-2, with 7 bases that match TRBD1. This CDR3 has 16 amino acids. Germline V gives CDR1 SGDLS, CDR2 YYNGEE. V lost 4 bases to trimming and J lost 4 bases; unmatched junction nucleotides: 10. CDR3 amino acids: CASSTRDRDPTGELFF. Here the CDR3 DNA reads TGTGCCAGCAGCACCCGAGACAGGGACCCCACCGGGGAGCTGTTTTTT.

This clone was seen a handful of times. The rearrangement joins TRBV10-3 to TRBJ1-4, with D unresolved. The V end was cut by 4 bases, the J end by 0 bases, with 9 bases between. The V gene's germline CDR1 is ENHRY and CDR2 SYGVKD. The CDR3 runs to 15 residues. The CDR3 DNA follows: TGTGCCATCAGTGCCGCATCAGCAACTAATGAAAAACTGTTTTTT. Its translation: CAISAASATNEKLFF.

This chain uses TRBV7-9 with TRBJ2-3, with 8 positions matching TRBD2. The CDR3 runs to 15 residues. Germline CDR1 reads SEHNR; CDR2 reads FQNEAQ (reference sequence). The J segment lost 3 bases and the V segment lost 5 bases, leaving 7 bases of the junction unmatched. DNA for the CDR3: TGTGCCAGCAGCCCGCTCGGACTAGCTACAGATACGCAGTATTTT. As protein: CASSPLGLATDTQYF.

The rearrangement uses TRBV6-1 and TRBJ2-5; D call uncertain. The CDR3 has 14 residues. CDR1 and CDR2 (germline): MNHNS, SASEGT. Trimming left V 5 bases short and J 0 bases short, with 10 bases between. The CDR3 bases are TGTGCCAGCAGTTTCACAATAAACCAAGAGACCCAGTACTTC. Its translation: CASSFTINQETQYF.

This clone was recorded a few times. The genes are TRBV2 and TRBJ2-7; 10 positions match TRBD1. This CDR3 region has 14 residues. V trimming: 7 bases; J trimming: 3 bases; junction bases outside the gene matches: 6. Germline CDR1 SNHLY, CDR2 FYNNEI. CDR3 residues: CASNKGQGGYEQYF. CDR3 sequence (DNA): TGTGCCAGCAATAAAGGACAGGGGGGCTACGAGCAGTACTTC.

This sequence joins TRBV30 and TRBJ1-1; D gene unclear. Germline V CDR1 and CDR2: GTSNPN, SVGIG (reference sequence). V was cut by 2 bases and J by 6 bases, with 10 bases left in between. The CDR3 runs to 12 residues. CDR3 sequence reads: CAWSPRGSEAFF. CDR3 nucleotides: TGTGCCTGGAGTCCAAGAGGGTCTGAAGCTTTCTTT.

This clone was seen only once. The chain links TRBV6-1 to TRBJ2-1; 11 bases are a match to TRBD2. The germline V gene has CDR1 MNHNS and CDR2 SASEGT. The CDR3 runs to 15 residues. J lost 8 bases, V lost 1 base, and 4 bases had no gene match. The chain's CDR3 is CASSEVTSGSHEQFF. CDR3 sequence (DNA): TGTGCCAGCAGTGAAGTCACTAGCGGGAGCCATGAGCAGTTCTTC.

V is TRBV28 and J is TRBJ1-4; TRBD1 is a possible D gene (6 bases). The CDR3 consists of 16 residues. Trimming removed 2 bases at V and 8 bases at J, with 18 bases between. CDR1 and CDR2 (germline): MDHEN, SYDVKM. DNA for the CDR3: TGTGCCAGCAGTTTAACAACGGGGGGCAGGTCAGAAAAACTGTTTTTT. This gives the protein CASSLTTGGRSEKLFF.

This clone was counted between two and nine times. The V and J genes are TRBV10-3 and TRBJ1-1; D is unresolved. The CDR3 runs 13 residues. Germline V gene sequence: CDR1 ENHRY, CDR2 SYGVKD. V shed 4 bases and J shed 1 base, with 7 bases lying between them. The CDR3 is CAISGVWNTEAFF. DNA of the CDR3: TGTGCCATCAGTGGAGTCTGGAACACTGAAGCTTTCTTT.

The table lists this clone with a count of one. As DNA, the CDR3 is TGTGCCAGCTCACCCGGACAGATTGCGAACACCGGGGAGCTGTTTTTT. Residues: CASSPGQIANTGELFF. This chain joins TRBV18 and TRBJ2-2; D is possibly TRBD1 (6 bases). Per the germline V gene, CDR1 is KGHSH and CDR2 is LQKENI. CDR3 length equals 16 residues. V lost 3 bases and J 0 bases, leaving 11 bases between the germline ends.

The V and J genes are TRBV28 and TRBJ2-5, with 12 bases aligning to TRBD2. Trimming took 7 bases from V and 3 from J; bases not matched to a gene: 6. CDR3 length: 15 residues. Germline assignment: CDR1 MDHEN and CDR2 SYDVKM. The CDR3 sequence is CASNLAGGQEETQYF. The CDR3 nucleotides read TGTGCCAGCAACCTAGCGGGAGGGCAGGAAGAGACCCAGTACTTC.

This clone was seen only a few times. The gene calls are TRBV4-3 and TRBJ2-3; D is perhaps TRBD2 (5 bases). The CDR3 is 14 residues long. Germline V gene sequence: CDR1 LGHNA, CDR2 YSLEER. Between the trimmed V and J ends, which lost 2 bases and 0 bases, there was a span of 6 bases. The CDR3 loop reads CASSQRESTDTQYF. The DNA of the CDR3 is TGCGCCAGCAGCCAAAGGGAGAGCACAGATACGCAGTATTTT.

CDR3 residues: CASRVGTRETQYF. The CDR3 nucleotides read TGTGCCAGCAGAGTCGGGACTAGAGAGACCCAGTACTTC. The chain carries TRBV5-6 and TRBJ2-5, with 8 bases fitting TRBD2. The CDR3 covers 13 residues. Germline CDR1 reads SGHDT; CDR2 reads YYEEEE. V was pared by 5 bases and J by 4 bases, with 4 bases of the junction left unmatched. The whole variable domain, remainder taken from reference TRBV5-6 and TRBJ2-5, is DAGVTQSPTHLIKTRGQQVTLRCSPKSGHDTVSWYQQALGQGPQFIFQYYEEEERQRGNFPDRFSGHQFPNYSSELNVNALLLGDSALYLCASRVGTRETQYFGPGTRLLVL.

This rearrangement joins TRBV2 to TRBJ2-1; 8 positions match TRBD2. Trimming at V came to 6 bases and at J to 2 bases, leaving 6 bases not matched to a gene. The CDR3 is 15 residues long. The germline gives CDR1 SNHLY, CDR2 FYNNEI. CDR3 sequence (DNA): TGTGCCAGCAGGCGAACTAGCGGCACCTACAATGAGCAGTTCTTC. Its translation is CASRRTSGTYNEQFF.

V usage is TRBV19 and J usage is TRBJ1-5, with D maybe TRBD1 (5 bases). The CDR3 covers 15 residues. Germline lookup yields CDR1 LNHDA and CDR2 SQIVND (reference sequence). Trimming removed 6 bases from V and 10 bases from J, with 22 bases in between. In DNA, the CDR3 is TGTGCCAGTAGGGGGCGGGGGAGGGGCTCCGGCCCCCAGCATTTT. It yields the protein CASRGRGRGSGPQHF.

This clone has only one observation. J is TRBJ2-5 and V is TRBV15, with TRBD1 matching over 10 bases. This CDR3 is 15 amino acids long. V lost 3 bases and J lost 4; bases outside the gene matches: 5. Germline assignment: CDR1 LNHNV and CDR2 YYDKDF (reference sequence). The CDR3: CATSRSTGGPETQYF. As DNA, the CDR3 is TGTGCCACCAGCAGGTCGACAGGGGGCCCAGAGACCCAGTACTTC.

The chain links TRBV5-1 to TRBJ2-2; D is perhaps TRBD2 (6 bases). Germline V gene sequence: CDR1 SGHRS, CDR2 YFSETQ. Trimming pared 3 bases from V and 2 bases from J, leaving 11 bases between. The CDR3 totals 15 residues. CDR3 DNA sequence: TGCGCCAGCAGCTCCGGGAGTGGCAACACCGGGGAGCTGTTTTTT. Translation gives CASSSGSGNTGELFF.

The chain couples TRBV10-2 to TRBJ1-4; no firm D call. The CDR3 extends over 15 amino acids. The germline CDR1 and CDR2 sequences are WSHSY and SAAADI. Trimming cost V 2 bases and J 0 bases, with 7 bases left between them. CDR3 region: CASSEEETTNEKLFF. The DNA for the CDR3 is TGCGCCAGCAGTGAGGAGGAGACAACTAATGAAAAACTGTTTTTT.

The J gene is TRBJ2-2, the V gene TRBV5-6, with a weak D call TRBD2 (5 bases). Germline assignment: CDR1 SGHDT and CDR2 YYEEEE. This CDR3 region has 19 residues. The V end lost 3 bases, the J end lost 3 bases, and 24 bases lay between the germline ends. CDR3 sequence: CASSWADPPRGYDTGELFF. CDR3 nucleotide sequence: TGTGCCAGCAGCTGGGCGGACCCTCCGAGAGGGTATGACACCGGGGAGCTGTTTTTT.

This clone was counted between two and nine times. The chain employs TRBV20-1 and TRBJ2-7; D remains unclear. This CDR3 spans 11 amino acids. Germline CDR1 DFQATT, CDR2 SNEGSKA (reference sequence). Trimming removed 1 base at V and 2 bases at J, with 3 bases between. CDR3 amino acids: CSARATYEQYF. In DNA form, the CDR3 reads TGCAGTGCTAGAGCCACCTACGAGCAGTACTTC.

This sequence joins TRBV28 and TRBJ2-3, with 7 bases that match TRBD1. Unmatched junction bases numbered 9, after V lost 7 bases and J lost 5 bases. Germline V gives CDR1 MDHEN, CDR2 SYDVKM. CDR3 length equals 14 residues. This CDR3 is CASKNRGKVDTQYF. As DNA, the CDR3 is TGTGCCAGCAAAAACAGGGGAAAGGTAGATACGCAGTATTTT.

In nucleotides, the CDR3 is TGTGCCAGCAGTTTATCATCTGCAGGGAAGGCTTTCTTT. Its translation: CASSLSSAGKAFF. This chain links TRBV27 with TRBJ1-1, with D possibly TRBD1 on 5 matching bases. This CDR3 region has 13 residues. Between the trimmed V and J ends, which lost 0 bases and 11 bases, there was a span of 13 bases. The V gene's germline CDR1 is MNHEY and CDR2 SMNVEV (reference sequence).

V usage is TRBV10-3 and J usage is TRBJ2-1; a weak D match, TRBD2 (5 bases). Germline CDR1 and CDR2: ENHRY and SYGVKD. The CDR3 spans 15 residues. The ends were cut back, 6 bases at V and 0 bases at J, with 12 bases in the middle. The CDR3 spells CAISETNPSYNEQFF. Here the CDR3 DNA reads TGTGCCATCAGCGAGACTAATCCCTCCTACAATGAGCAGTTCTTC.

The CDR3 coding sequence is TGTGCCAGCAGTTTTTCACAGGGGGGTGGAGAGACCCAGTACTTC. It is translated as CASSFSQGGGETQYF. The chain carries TRBV28 and TRBJ2-5, with 8 bases lining up with TRBD1. Trimming took 3 bases from V and 4 from J; bases not matched to a gene: 7. CDR1 and CDR2 from the germline V gene are MDHEN and SYDVKM. This CDR3 is built from 15 residues.

The CDR3 loop reads CASSPRLDYGYTF. The CDR3 region has the DNA TGTGCCAGTAGTCCCAGACTGGACTATGGCTACACCTTC. The rearrangement joins TRBV19 to TRBJ1-2; no clear D gene. The CDR3 covers 13 residues. CDR1 LNHDA and CDR2 SQIVND come from the germline V gene (reference sequence). V was shortened by 5 bases and J by 3 bases, with 10 bases between the two germline ends.